Detailed here is one T cell receptor (beta chain). This receptor's antigen is unknown. No clone much larger than this one lies a single base away; base qualities are absent. TCRbeta CDR3 regions were amplified from genomic DNA using the immunoSEQ Assay, a bias-controlled multiplex PCR. The study's own analysis went as follows. Within the assay, amplification of reference gene primers was used to estimate how many nucleated cells each sample contained. To quantify the absolute abundance of each unique TCRbeta CDR3 rearrangement, sequence reads were collapsed and filtered. For each sample, productive Simpson clonality was calculated by taking the square root of Simpson's diversity index across productive rearrangements. As stored in TCRdb, this immuneACCESS dataset retains in-frame rearrangements with V and J assigned. A fraction of the clones does not appear; measured against another copy, unresolved V genes explain less than half of the discrepancy, and the remainder lacks a known reason. Clonal size and the V and J genes are those of that table, whereas D and trimming came from the DNA. This sample has 150,000 to 200,000 clones in its table, and 80% to 90% of those were observed once. The biggest ten clones account for 2.5% to 3.5% of the sample.

V is pared back by 6 bases and J by 0 bases, with 17 bases lying between the germline termini. The CDR1 and CDR2 encoded by the germline V gene (reference sequence) are MNHEY and SMNVEV. Measured from the cysteine to the phenylalanine, the CDR3 is 16 residues long. The only DNA kept is the CDR3, 48 bases in frame from the first base. This specimen belongs to a study of blood T cell repertoires in COVID-19 (dated by TCRdb to 2018 to 2020). About the full investigation: Collaborator samples came from the United States, Italy and Spain and covered acute and convalescent phases of COVID-19. The prospective study material was composed of cDNA or gDNA derived from T cells, B-cell-depleted T cells, or PBMCs. Deeply sampled blood TCRbeta repertoires from subjects exposed to, actively infected with, or recovered from COVID-19 were included in the dataset. The repertoires were released in a freely available public database intended as a resource for research on the immune response to SARS-CoV-2. The samples were drawn from two sources: the first 160 participants of the ongoing ImmuneRACE study, and 1,200 or so subjects contributed by 6 global collaborators. A de-identified subject ID, COVID-19 status, age in years and sex were almost always included in the sample metadata. Where HLA class I and class II types were available, the types were taken from metadata supplied by the sample provider, not from assay-based typing. Overall study outcomes, separate from this receptor: The quantity of clinical and demographic metadata differed by source and by participant and was supplied without curation.

Whole blood was collected in K2EDTA tubes by collaborating institutions according to the institutions' own protocols. For TCRbeta analysis, collaborators shipped samples in one of three forms: frozen whole blood, isolated PBMCs, or DNA extracted from either of those sample types. This TCR came from a man between 60 and 75 years old with acute or convalescent COVID-19. The sample taken for sequencing was peripheral blood. Recombination joined TRBV27 with TRBJ1-1, and the D gene may be TRBD1, 6 bases matching. The bases are TGTGCCAGCAGCGATGGGGGCCAGCCCATGAACACTGAAGCTTTCTTT. Translated, this is CASSDGGQPMNTEAFF.